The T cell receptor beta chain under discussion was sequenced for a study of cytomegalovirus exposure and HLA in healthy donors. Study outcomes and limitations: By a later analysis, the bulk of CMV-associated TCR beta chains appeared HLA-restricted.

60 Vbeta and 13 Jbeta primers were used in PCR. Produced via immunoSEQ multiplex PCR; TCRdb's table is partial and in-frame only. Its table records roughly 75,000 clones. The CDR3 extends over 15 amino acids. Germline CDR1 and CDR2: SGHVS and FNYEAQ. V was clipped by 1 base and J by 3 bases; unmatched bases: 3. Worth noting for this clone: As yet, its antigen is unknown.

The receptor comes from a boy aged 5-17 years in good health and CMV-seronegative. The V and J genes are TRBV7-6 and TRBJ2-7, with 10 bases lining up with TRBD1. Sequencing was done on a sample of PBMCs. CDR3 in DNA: TGTGCCAGCAGCTTAGGGACAGGGGGTATCTACGAGCAGTACTTC. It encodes CASSLGTGGIYEQYF.